The 18 T cell receptor beta chains below all came from one sample that was sequenced in a study of blood T cells in healthy people across ages. Sample-barcoded 5' priming and a J-beta primer mix drove a second PCR of roughly 7 to 11 cycles. TCRdb re-called the 5' RACE reads through MiXCR, storing one row per CDR3 protein. The repertoire holds approximately 850,000 distinct CDR3 sequences, with about 42% as singletons. Specimen: blood. The receptors come from a man in his sixties in good health.

DNA of the CDR3: TGTGCCACCAGTGACCCCGGACAGGGGGTGACCCAGTACTTC. Translating gives CATSDPGQGVTQYF. The chain combines TRBV24-1 with TRBJ2-7; 10 nucleotides match TRBD1. The J call may be faulty, since TRBJ2-5 better matches the DNA end. The germline gives CDR1 KGHDR, CDR2 SFDVKD. The CDR3 runs to 14 residues.

The rearrangement joins TRBV3-1 to TRBJ1-5; TRBD1 might be the D (5 bases). The CDR3 runs to 15 residues. V lost 0 bases, J lost 7 bases, and 13 bases lay in between. CDR1 is LGHDT and CDR2 is YNNKEL in the germline V gene (reference sequence). CDR3 nucleotide sequence: TGTGCCAGCAGCCAAGATGGGGGAACGGGGCAGCCCCAGCATTTT. As protein: CASSQDGGTGQPQHF. The entire variable domain, with the rest obtained from reference TRBV3-1 and TRBJ1-5, is as follows: DTAVSQTPKYLVTQMGNDKSIKCEQNLGHDTMYWYKQDSKKFLKIMFSYNNKELIINETVPNRFSPKSPDKAHLNLHINSLELGDSAVYFCASSQDGGTGQPQHFGDGTRLSIL.

The V and J genes are TRBV2 and TRBJ2-6; D call uncertain. This CDR3 has 14 amino acids. V lost 7 bases, J lost 4 bases, and 11 bases lay in between. Germline V CDR1 and CDR2: SNHLY, FYNNEI. The CDR3 loop is CASNFEAGANVLTF. CDR3 sequence (DNA): TGTGCCAGCAACTTCGAAGCGGGGGCCAACGTCCTGACTTTC.

This clonotype was recorded a few times. The gene calls are TRBV29-1 and TRBJ2-7; a weak D match, TRBD1 (6 bases). The CDR3 sequence is 11 residues long. V gave up 4 bases and J gave up 4 bases, with 8 bases separating them. Germline assignment: CDR1 SQVTM and CDR2 ANQGSEA. The CDR3: CSVGDRYEQYF. In nucleotides, the CDR3 is TGCAGCGTTGGAGACAGGTACGAGCAGTACTTC.

This clonotype appeared many times. This chain links TRBV29-1 with TRBJ2-7; tentative D call: TRBD2 (5 bases). V was trimmed by 6 bases and J by 4 bases, leaving 13 bases between them. The CDR3 length is 12 residues. Per germline, CDR1 SQVTM and CDR2 ANQGSEA. This chain's CDR3 is CSVLGLAYEQYF. Written as DNA, the CDR3 is TGCAGCGTACTAGGGCTTGCATACGAGCAGTACTTC.

This clonotype occurred many times. The V call is TRBV5-1, the J call TRBJ1-6; D is perhaps TRBD1 (5 bases). Per the germline V gene, CDR1 is SGHRS and CDR2 is YFSETQ. CDR3 length: 16 amino acids. The germline V and J ends were trimmed by 4 bases and 5 bases, with 16 bases remaining between them. This chain's CDR3 is CASSVQGEADNSPLHF. The CDR3 DNA sequence: TGCGCCAGCAGCGTTCAAGGGGAGGCGGATAATTCACCCCTCCACTTT.

This chain joins TRBV25-1 and TRBJ1-3; D is perhaps TRBD1 (5 bases). Between the trimmed V and J ends, which lost 1 base and 3 bases, there was a span of 13 bases. The CDR3 is 16 residues long. Germline values: CDR1 MGHDK, CDR2 SYGVNS. For the CDR3, the DNA is TGTGCCAGCAGTGAATTAGAGGCAGGGTTTGGAAACACCATATATTTT. As protein: CASSELEAGFGNTIYF.

The sample holds a few counts of this clonotype. The rearrangement joins TRBV28 to TRBJ1-5; TRBD1 is a possible D gene (5 bases). Germline V CDR1 and CDR2: MDHEN, SYDVKM. CDR3 length equals 13 residues. With 6 bases removed from V and 6 bases from J, the gap between germline ends came to 12 bases. Here the CDR3 reads CASRAGVSQPQHF. CDR3 coding DNA: TGTGCCAGCAGGGCGGGGGTCAGTCAGCCCCAGCATTTT. The full variable domain, completed using reference TRBV28 and TRBJ1-5, is DVKVTQSSRYLVKRTGEKVFLECVQDMDHENMFWYRQDPGLGLRLIYFSYDVKMKEKGDIPEGYSVSREKKERFSLILESASTNQTSMYLCASRAGVSQPQHFGDGTRLSIL.

This chain connects TRBV27 to TRBJ2-4, with D tentatively TRBD1 or TRBD2 (5 bases each). Trimming left V 4 bases short and J 4 bases short, with 14 bases between. Germline CDR1 and CDR2: MNHEY and SMNVEV (reference sequence). The length of the CDR3 is 15 residues. The CDR3 spells CASSSAGAIKNIQYF. The CDR3 region has the DNA TGTGCCAGCAGTTCGGCCGGGGCGATTAAAAACATTCAGTACTTC.

The chain links TRBV7-2 to TRBJ2-7; TRBD2 matches at 7 bases. Germline CDR1 and CDR2: SGHTA and FQGNSA. This CDR3 is 15 amino acids long. The trim removed 5 bases at V and 0 bases at J, leaving 7 bases unmatched. The DNA for the CDR3 is TGTGCCAGCAGCCGAGACTCGGGGGGCTCCTACGAGCAGTACTTC. Residues: CASSRDSGGSYEQYF. Variable domain in full (rest from reference TRBV7-2 and TRBJ2-7): GAGVSQSPSNKVTEKGKDVELRCDPISGHTALYWYRQSLGQGLEFLIYFQGNSAPDKSGLPSDRFSAERTGGSVSTLTIQRTQQEDSAVYLCASSRDSGGSYEQYFGPGTRLTVT.

The chain has TRBV10-3 and TRBJ1-2; a weak D match, TRBD1 (5 bases). Germline CDR1 reads ENHRY; CDR2 reads SYGVKD. V was cut by 4 bases and J by 2 bases, with 11 bases left in between. CDR3 length equals 14 residues. The CDR3 protein is CAISGGQANYGYTF. CDR3 in DNA: TGTGCCATCAGTGGAGGACAAGCGAACTATGGCTACACCTTC.

The rearrangement uses TRBV7-2 and TRBJ1-6; weak D call: TRBD1 (6 bases). Germline lookup yields CDR1 SGHTA and CDR2 FQGNSA. Trimming left V 4 bases short and J 7 bases short, with 20 bases between. CDR3 size: 17 residues. The CDR3 nucleotides are TGTGCCAGCAGCTCAATAAACACAAACAGGGCCAATTCACCCCTCCACTTT. Protein product: CASSSINTNRANSPLHF.

V is TRBV12-3 or TRBV12-4 and J is TRBJ2-7, with TRBD1 matching 9 bases. The CDR3 runs to 15 residues. V gave up 3 bases and J gave up 5 bases; unmatched junction bases: 8. The CDR3 region has the DNA TGTGCCAGCAGTTTTATGACAGGGGGGAGAAACGAGCAGTACTTC. It yields the protein CASSFMTGGRNEQYF.

This clonotype was observed a few times. The V and J genes are TRBV5-1 and TRBJ2-3; maybe TRBD1 (5 bases). This CDR3 has 15 amino acids. V was cut by 4 bases and J by 4 bases, with 16 bases left in between. The germline V gene encodes CDR1 SGHRS and CDR2 YFSETQ. In DNA, the CDR3 is TGCGCCAGCAGCCCGGATTGCCAGGGCTCAGATACGCAGTATTTT. Translating gives CASSPDCQGSDTQYF.

J is TRBJ2-7 and V is TRBV28; D not resolved. V was cut by 3 bases and J by 0 bases, with 9 bases left in between. The CDR3 contains 14 residues. Germline CDR1 is MDHEN and CDR2 is SYDVKM. In DNA form, the CDR3 reads TGTGCCAGCAGTTTTCGCAGGACCTCCTACGAGCAGTACTTC. This translates into CASSFRRTSYEQYF.

This sequence joins TRBV5-6 and TRBJ2-7, with 13 bases identical to TRBD2. This CDR3 has 15 amino acids. J lost 5 bases, V lost 2 bases, and 4 bases had no gene match. CDR1 is SGHDT and CDR2 is YYEEEE in the germline V gene. CDR3 sequence reads: CASSFRTSGGNEQYF. The CDR3 DNA reads TGTGCCAGCAGCTTCCGGACTAGCGGGGGTAACGAGCAGTACTTC.

The chain carries TRBV6-2 or TRBV6-3 and TRBJ2-1; D unresolved. This CDR3 is built from 11 residues. Germline V gene sequence: CDR1 MNHEY, CDR2 SVGEGT. V shed 4 bases and J shed 11 bases, with 9 bases lying between them. The CDR3 DNA follows: TGTGCCAGCAGTTCACCTAACCAGCAGTTCTTC. Protein sequence: CASSSPNQQFF.

The gene calls are TRBV4-3 and TRBJ2-2; D is possibly TRBD1 or TRBD2 (6 bases each). V was trimmed by 1 base and J by 1 base, leaving 13 bases between them. Looked up from germline, CDR1 is LGHNA and CDR2 is YSLEER. The CDR3 has 17 residues. The CDR3 spells CASSQVSRGLNTGELFF. The CDR3 DNA reads TGCGCCAGCAGCCAAGTTAGCAGGGGACTGAACACCGGGGAGCTGTTTTTT.